The 21 T cell receptor beta chains given below trace back to one sample, sequenced in a study of cytomegalovirus exposure and HLA in healthy donors. The PCR had 60 Vbeta and 13 Jbeta primers. TCRdb keeps only in-frame clones here, not all; method: immunoSEQ multiplex PCR. The profile covers around 200,000 clones, with almost 70% appearing a single time and about 2.5% taken by the ten largest. The sample consisted of PBMCs. These receptors all come from a man aged 40-50 years in good health and CMV-seropositive.

This clone was recorded only once. The rearrangement joins TRBV7-2 to TRBJ2-5, with D possibly matching TRBD1 (5 bases). The CDR3 is 15 amino acids. Trimming took off 1 base at V and 1 base at J, with 10 bases between the two ends. In germline, CDR1 is SGHTA, CDR2 FQGNSA. The CDR3 here is CASSLGLTAQETQYF. As DNA, the CDR3 is TGTGCCAGCAGCTTAGGGTTGACAGCCCAAGAGACCCAGTACTTC.

The chain joins TRBV6-1 to TRBJ2-5; 7 bases agree with TRBD2. J lost 4 bases, V lost 7 bases, and 6 bases had no gene match. CDR3 length: 13 residues. Germline V gives CDR1 MNHNS, CDR2 SASEGT. The CDR3 reads CASTSERGETQYF. The CDR3 region has the DNA TGTGCCAGCACCTCTGAGCGGGGAGAGACCCAGTACTTC.

The V call is TRBV9, the J call TRBJ2-5; 11 bases line up with TRBD2. Germline V gene sequence: CDR1 SGDLS, CDR2 YYNGEE. The CDR3 length is 17 residues. Trimming removed 0 bases from V and 1 base from J; junction bases left unmatched: 5. CDR3 amino acids: CASSVGASGGSQETQYF. The CDR3 DNA reads TGTGCCAGCAGCGTAGGTGCTAGCGGGGGGTCCCAAGAGACCCAGTACTTC.

V and J are TRBV11-2 and TRBJ2-3; D is possibly TRBD1 (5 bases). Germline values: CDR1 SGHAT, CDR2 FQNNGV. Trimming left V 5 bases short and J 13 bases short, with 16 bases between. The CDR3 covers 12 residues. The CDR3 DNA sequence: TGTGCCAGCAGCCCTCCCTGGGGCCATGAGTATTTT. Amino acids: CASSPPWGHEYF. Based on the CDR3 plus reference TRBV11-2 and TRBJ2-3, the full variable domain is EAGVAQSPRYKIIEKRQSVAFWCNPISGHATLYWYQQILGQGPKLLIQFQNNGVVDDSQLPKDRFSAERLKGVDSTLKIQPAKLEDSAVYLCASSPPWGHEYFGPGTRLTVL.

The gene calls are TRBV7-9 and TRBJ1-2, with TRBD1 identical over 7 bases. The CDR3 length is 16 residues. Germline-derived CDR1 and CDR2 are SEHNR and FQNEAQ (reference sequence). Germline trimming cut 0 bases from V and 4 bases from J; bases unmatched to any gene: 8. The CDR3 loop is CASSLATTGAVYGYTF. CDR3 sequence (DNA): TGTGCCAGCAGCTTAGCCACAACAGGGGCGGTCTATGGCTACACCTTC.

The chain combines TRBV7-3 with TRBJ2-3; D is unresolved. This CDR3 has 14 residues. Germline V lookup: CDR1 SGHTA, CDR2 FQGTGA. Trimming took 1 base from V and 0 from J, leaving 5 bases between them. The CDR3 DNA reads as TGTGCCAGCAGCTTAAGGGCTAGCACAGATACGCAGTATTTT. Translation: CASSLRASTDTQYF.

The chain couples TRBV7-8 to TRBJ2-1, with TRBD1 matching over 7 bases. The CDR3 is 15 residues long. CDR1 and CDR2 from the germline V gene are SGHVS and FQNEAQ. Germline trimming cut 1 base from V and 3 bases from J; bases unmatched to any gene: 3. The CDR3 protein is CASSLEGAIYNEQFF. The CDR3 DNA reads TGTGCCAGCAGCTTAGAGGGGGCCATCTACAATGAGCAGTTCTTC.

The V gene is TRBV7-6, the J gene TRBJ1-2; no clear D. CDR1 SGHVS and CDR2 FNYEAQ come from the germline V gene. The CDR3 runs to 16 residues. V was trimmed by 3 bases and J by 6 bases, leaving 20 bases between them. The CDR3 sequence is CASSLTLQGTIDGYTF. The CDR3 region has the DNA TGTGCCAGCAGCTTGACCCTACAAGGCACTATCGATGGCTACACCTTC.

The chain combines TRBV5-5 with TRBJ2-1, with D perhaps matching TRBD1 (6 bases). This CDR3 is 15 amino acids long. The V end was cut by 3 bases, the J end by 3 bases, with 13 bases between. Germline loops: CDR1 SGHKS, CDR2 YYEKEE (reference sequence). CDR3 loop: CASSSLLDSYNEQFF. CDR3 nucleotides: TGTGCCAGCAGCTCTCTCCTGGACAGCTACAATGAGCAGTTCTTC.

This chain links TRBV5-1 with TRBJ2-1, with 11 positions matching TRBD1. The CDR3 runs 15 residues. Germline V gene lookup returns CDR1 SGHRS and CDR2 YFSETQ. The junction had 6 bases not matched to a gene; V was cut back by 4 bases and J by 6 bases. Here the CDR3 DNA reads TGCGCCAGCAGCGTCGGACAGGGGGCTTTCAATGAGCAGTTCTTC. This gives the protein CASSVGQGAFNEQFF. Together with reference TRBV5-1 and TRBJ2-1, the CDR3 gives the full variable domain: KAGVTQTPRYLIKTRGQQVTLSCSPISGHRSVSWYQQTPGQGLQFLFEYFSETQRNKGNFPGRFSGRQFSNSRSEMNVSTLELGDSALYLCASSVGQGAFNEQFFGPGTRLTVL.

This rearrangement joins TRBV19 to TRBJ1-3; the D is unclear. The CDR3 contains 14 residues. Between the trimmed V and J ends, which lost 3 bases and 4 bases, there was a span of 10 bases. Per germline, CDR1 LNHDA and CDR2 SQIVND (reference sequence). CDR3 coding DNA: TGTGCCAGTAGTATTCCGCGGCCCGGAAACACCATATATTTT. Translation gives CASSIPRPGNTIYF.

The chain combines TRBV29-1 with TRBJ2-7; 9 nucleotides align to TRBD1. From germline, CDR1 is SQVTM and CDR2 ANQGSEA. CDR3 size: 14 residues. The J segment lost 7 bases and the V segment lost 7 bases, leaving 14 bases of the junction unmatched. CDR3 loop: CSAGTGTGRREQYF. The CDR3 DNA follows: TGCAGCGCCGGAACTGGGACAGGGAGAAGGGAGCAGTACTTC.

The V and J genes are TRBV10-3 and TRBJ1-2, with 7 bases fitting TRBD1. V trimming: 2 bases; J trimming: 2 bases; junction bases outside the gene matches: 2. The V gene's germline CDR1 is ENHRY and CDR2 SYGVKD. The CDR3 is 14 amino acids. The CDR3 reads CAISERDRNYGYTF. The CDR3 nucleotides read TGTGCCATCAGTGAGAGGGACAGAAACTATGGCTACACCTTC.

This clone was seen a handful of times. The rearrangement uses TRBV6-1 and TRBJ2-2; 8 bases match TRBD1. The CDR3 has 13 residues. Germline V gene lookup returns CDR1 MNHNS and CDR2 SASEGT. The CDR3 DNA reads TGTGTACAGGGGGATACGAACACCGGGGAGCTGTTTTTT. It encodes CVQGDTNTGELFF.

The chain recombines TRBV18 with TRBJ1-4; D is ambiguous. The germline V gene encodes CDR1 KGHSH and CDR2 LQKENI. The CDR3 spans 17 residues. Trimming shortened V by 2 bases and J by 3 bases, and 16 bases separated the two germline ends. The CDR3 bases are TGTGCCAGCTCACCATTTGGCGGTTTTTTGGCTAATGAAAAACTGTTTTTT. Translating gives CASSPFGGFLANEKLFF.

This chain connects TRBV6-6 to TRBJ1-2; D ambiguous. The CDR3 loop spans 14 amino acids. Germline assignment: CDR1 MNHNY and CDR2 SVGAGI (reference sequence). V was clipped by 6 bases and J by 0 bases, with 11 bases between them. The CDR3 sequence is CASSPVSSNYGYTF. The CDR3 nucleotides are TGTGCCAGCAGCCCGGTATCCTCTAACTATGGCTACACCTTC.

CDR3 coding DNA: TGCGCCAGCAGCTCCATAAACAGGGAGATAAAGGGCAATGAGCAGTTCTTC. Translation gives CASSSINREIKGNEQFF. The rearrangement joins TRBV5-1 to TRBJ2-1, with D maybe TRBD1 (6 bases). The length of the CDR3 is 17 residues. CDR1 is SGHRS and CDR2 is YFSETQ in the germline V gene. The germline V and J ends were trimmed by 3 bases and 6 bases, with 22 bases remaining between them. The whole variable domain, filled in from reference TRBV5-1 and TRBJ2-1, reads KAGVTQTPRYLIKTRGQQVTLSCSPISGHRSVSWYQQTPGQGLQFLFEYFSETQRNKGNFPGRFSGRQFSNSRSEMNVSTLELGDSALYLCASSSINREIKGNEQFFGPGTRLTVL.

The CDR3 here is CASSRKQGNQPQHF. In DNA, the CDR3 is TGCGCCAGCAGCCGGAAACAGGGTAATCAGCCCCAGCATTTT. V gene TRBV4-1 combines with J gene TRBJ1-5, with D possibly matching TRBD1 (6 bases). The CDR3 has 14 residues. V lost 4 bases and J lost 4, with 11 bases in between. From germline, CDR1 is MGHRA and CDR2 YSYEKL.

V and J are TRBV18 and TRBJ1-1; 7 bases align to TRBD1. Losses at the gene ends were 3 bases for V and 4 bases for J; bases not matched to a gene: 8. The CDR3 consists of 15 residues. Germline values: CDR1 KGHSH, CDR2 LQKENI. The CDR3 spells CASSPGRGESTEAFF. DNA for the CDR3: TGTGCCAGCTCACCCGGCAGGGGGGAGTCCACTGAAGCTTTCTTT.

The chain uses TRBV12-2 and TRBJ1-5; the table's D call TRBD1 went unverified against the DNA. TRBV12-2 has pseudogene status. The CDR3 is made up of 21 amino acids. For the CDR3, the DNA is TGTGCAAGTCGCTTACTTTTGAAAGGCCCAATTCCACAGGGACCATACCTACCCCAGCATTTT. The encoded protein is CASRLLLKGPIPQGPYLPQHF.

The chain combines TRBV11-2 with TRBJ2-1; D remains ambiguous. Looked up from germline, CDR1 is SGHAT and CDR2 is FQNNGV. V was cut by 1 base and J by 7 bases, with 8 bases left in between. The CDR3 loop spans 13 amino acids. CDR3: CASSLGLRNEQFF. CDR3 DNA: TGTGCCAGCAGCTTAGGTCTCCGGAATGAGCAGTTCTTC.